One and the same sample provided the 19 T cell receptor beta chains below, sequenced in a study of cytomegalovirus exposure and HLA in healthy donors. Generated by immunoSEQ multiplex PCR, the TCRdb table keeps only in-frame clones and is missing some. The table has some 310,000 clones, approximately 85% seen once. The sample consisted of PBMCs. These receptors came from a man aged 30 to 39 in good health and CMV-seronegative.

The rearrangement joins TRBV6-1 to TRBJ2-7, with a possible D match to TRBD1 (5 bases). The CDR3 has 13 amino acids. The ends were cut back, 5 bases at V and 2 bases at J, with 10 bases in the middle. CDR1 and CDR2 from the germline V gene are MNHNS and SASEGT. CDR3 sequence: CASSLDMTYEQYF. The CDR3 DNA is TGTGCCAGCAGTTTGGACATGACCTACGAGCAGTACTTC.

The V and J genes are TRBV7-6 and TRBJ2-1, with 11 bases fitting TRBD2. This CDR3 comprises 17 residues. V was clipped by 2 bases and J by 0 bases; unmatched bases: 3. The germline V gene encodes CDR1 SGHVS and CDR2 FNYEAQ. The CDR3 region has the DNA TGTGCCAGCAGCTTAACTAGCGGGGGTTCCTCCTACAATGAGCAGTTCTTC. Translation: CASSLTSGGSSYNEQFF.

The chain couples TRBV19 to TRBJ1-3, with D hard to call. V was clipped by 6 bases and J by 2 bases, with 11 bases between them. Germline values: CDR1 LNHDA, CDR2 SQIVND (reference sequence). The CDR3 has 14 residues. CDR3 DNA sequence: TGTGCCAGTAGAATCTCGGTTACTGGAAACACCATATATTTT. Protein: CASRISVTGNTIYF.

This clone was recorded once. This chain links TRBV9 with TRBJ2-1; 13 bases line up with TRBD2. The V gene end was trimmed by 2 bases and the J gene end by 6 bases; junction bases not matched to a gene: 5. Per the germline V gene, CDR1 is SGDLS and CDR2 is YYNGEE. The CDR3 length is 16 residues. The CDR3 sequence is CASSVQTSGGANEQFF. CDR3 coding DNA: TGTGCCAGCAGCGTCCAAACTAGCGGGGGGGCCAATGAGCAGTTCTTC.

The gene calls are TRBV2 and TRBJ1-5; 7 bases map to TRBD1. Germline CDR1 is SNHLY and CDR2 is FYNNEI. The CDR3 consists of 15 residues. Trimming cost V 5 bases and J 1 base; bases outside gene matches: 5. The CDR3 DNA sequence: TGTGCCAGCAGTCGACAGGGAGGAAGCAATCAGCCCCAGCATTTT. Encoded protein: CASSRQGGSNQPQHF.

The rearrangement links TRBV2 to TRBJ1-2; TRBD1 might be the D (5 bases). Trimming took 7 bases from V and 3 from J, leaving 18 bases between them. CDR3 length: 15 amino acids. Germline V gene lookup returns CDR1 SNHLY and CDR2 FYNNEI. The CDR3 here is CASIPRETRDYGYTF. The CDR3, as DNA: TGTGCCAGCATCCCCCGGGAGACCAGGGACTATGGCTACACCTTC.

As DNA, the CDR3 is TGTGCCAGCACCTCAGGTATCTCCCCAGGAAACACCATATATTTT. It specifies CASTSGISPGNTIYF. The chain joins TRBV5-5 to TRBJ1-3; D unclear. This CDR3 is built from 15 residues. V lost 6 bases and J lost 4, with 17 bases in between. CDR1 is SGHKS and CDR2 is YYEKEE in the germline V gene (reference sequence). The full variable domain, with the rest looked up from reference TRBV5-5 and TRBJ1-3, is DAGVTQSPTHLIKTRGQQVTLRCSPISGHKSVSWYQQVLGQGPQFIFQYYEKEERGRGNFPDRFSARQFPNYSSELNVNALLLGDSALYLCASTSGISPGNTIYFGEGSWLTVV.

This chain joins TRBV28 and TRBJ2-3; TRBD2 is a possible D gene (6 bases). The length of the CDR3 is 15 residues. Germline-derived CDR1 and CDR2 are MDHEN and SYDVKM. V was trimmed by 6 bases and J by 2 bases, leaving 15 bases between them. The CDR3 DNA sequence: TGTGCCAGCAGAACGACCCCGGGACTCACAGATACGCAGTATTTT. This gives the protein CASRTTPGLTDTQYF.

The CDR3 spells CASSLDVPGALETQYF. The DNA for the CDR3 is TGTGCCAGCAGCTTAGACGTCCCTGGGGCCTTAGAGACCCAGTACTTC. This chain uses TRBV11-2 with TRBJ2-5, with a tentative D call TRBD1 (5 bases). The CDR3 runs to 16 residues. Germline loops: CDR1 SGHAT, CDR2 FQNNGV. V lost 0 bases and J lost 4, with 15 bases in between.

This rearrangement joins TRBV2 to TRBJ2-1, with D hard to call. V lost 6 bases and J 4 bases, leaving 10 bases between the germline ends. The length of the CDR3 is 13 residues. The germline V gene has CDR1 SNHLY and CDR2 FYNNEI. CDR3 protein: CASRQSHYNEQFF. In DNA, the CDR3 is TGTGCCAGCAGACAGAGTCATTACAATGAGCAGTTCTTC.

CDR3 in amino acids: CASSQGLIRGTDTQYF. CDR3 in DNA: TGTGCCAGCAGCCAAGGTCTAATCAGGGGCACAGATACGCAGTATTTT. This sequence joins TRBV14 and TRBJ2-3; D possibly corresponds to TRBD1 (5 bases). The CDR3 is made up of 16 amino acids. V lost 1 base, J lost 1 base, and 12 bases lay in between. Germline V gene data show CDR1 as SGHDN and CDR2 as FVKESK.

This clone has only one observation. V usage is TRBV6-1 and J usage is TRBJ1-4; D possibly corresponds to TRBD1 (5 bases). From germline, CDR1 is MNHNS and CDR2 SASEGT. V was clipped by 3 bases and J by 0 bases, with 14 bases between them. The CDR3 has 17 residues. CDR3 sequence (DNA): TGTGCCAGCAGTGAGTGGGGGGTAGCCGCAACTAATGAAAAACTGTTTTTT. Amino acid sequence: CASSEWGVAATNEKLFF.

This clone was detected only once. The chain carries TRBV30 and TRBJ1-4, with D unresolved. V was trimmed by 2 bases and J by 4 bases, leaving 2 bases between them. Germline lookup yields CDR1 GTSNPN and CDR2 SVGIG (reference sequence). The CDR3 runs 11 residues. CDR3 in DNA: TGTGCCTGGAGTCATAATGAAAAACTGTTTTTT. It codes for CAWSHNEKLFF.

The chain employs TRBV11-2 and TRBJ1-4, with 9 bases fitting TRBD1. This CDR3 has 16 residues. With V trimmed by 1 base and J by 4 bases, 4 bases remained unmatched. Germline V gene data show CDR1 as SGHAT and CDR2 as FQNNGV. CDR3 residues: CASSLATGGGNEKLFF. CDR3 nucleotide sequence: TGTGCCAGCAGCTTAGCGACAGGGGGAGGTAATGAAAAACTGTTTTTT.

This sequence joins TRBV10-2 and TRBJ2-7; 9 positions match TRBD1. The CDR3 length is 18 residues. Germline V gene lookup returns CDR1 WSHSY and CDR2 SAAADI. Trimming at V came to 6 bases and at J to 1 base, leaving 16 bases not matched to a gene. CDR3 amino acids: CASSSGQGSPSRSYEQYF. The CDR3 DNA is TGCGCCAGCAGCTCGGGACAGGGTAGCCCCTCGAGGTCCTACGAGCAGTACTTC.

This clone was picked up one time. In nucleotides, the CDR3 is TGTGCCACCAGCAGAGTAGGGCAGGGGAACCATCAGCCCCAGCATTTT. As protein: CATSRVGQGNHQPQHF. The chain recombines TRBV15 with TRBJ1-5; perhaps TRBD1 as D (6 bases). This CDR3 is built from 16 residues. The V gene's germline CDR1 is LNHNV and CDR2 YYDKDF (reference sequence). The germline V and J ends were trimmed by 1 base and 5 bases, with 15 bases remaining between them.

To note about this clone: Additional DNA sequences in this sample encode the identical CDR3. The chain carries TRBV29-1 and TRBJ2-7; 8 bases match TRBD2. CDR3 length: 11 residues. Germline V gene lookup returns CDR1 SQVTM and CDR2 ANQGSEA. The junction had 5 bases not matched to a gene; V was cut back by 6 bases and J by 7 bases. Written as DNA, the CDR3 is TGCAGCGTCGCGCCGGGGGGGGAGCAGTACTTC. Protein: CSVAPGGEQYF.

V and J are TRBV7-2 and TRBJ1-1, with 7 bases that match TRBD1. CDR3 length equals 14 residues. V shed 6 bases and J 1 base; nucleotides not matched to a gene: 5. Germline CDR1 is SGHTA and CDR2 is FQGNSA. CDR3 residues: CASRTNRGNTEAFF. The CDR3 DNA is TGTGCCAGCAGAACCAACAGGGGGAACACTGAAGCTTTCTTT.

This chain joins TRBV27 and TRBJ1-2; D perhaps matches TRBD1 (5 bases). The germline V gene has CDR1 MNHEY and CDR2 SMNVEV (reference sequence). The CDR3 has 14 amino acids. The V end was cut by 0 bases, the J end by 5 bases, with 10 bases between. This CDR3 reads CASSLSQGWYGYTF. In nucleotides, the CDR3 is TGTGCCAGCAGTTTATCGCAGGGATGGTATGGCTACACCTTC.